This T cell receptor beta chain was captured by sequencing in a study of CXCR3-negative and CXCR3-positive naive CD8 T cells. Study context: There were approximately 150 million TRB reads altogether, and each library had about 1.5 +/- 0.3 million of them.

TRB cDNA was prepared as libraries by UMI-labeled 5' RACE. Each CDR3 protein gets one entry in TCRdb, which reprocessed the 5' RACE reads and gives no DNA. The sample totals around 60,000 distinct CDR3 sequences. A CD45RO-CCR7+CD27+CD95- phenotype identified naive CD8+ T cells. From germline, CDR1 is SGDLS and CDR2 YYNGEE. There are 17 residues in the CDR3. Points on this clonotype: Antigen specificity is unknown.

Findings and limits, study-wide: A higher hydrophobicity marked the TRB CDR3s of CXCR3-positive naive cells versus CXCR3-negative naive cells. CXCR3 levels fell partly with cryopreservation; most assays relied on fresh PBMCs.

The rearrangement joins TRBV9 to TRBJ1-5; TCRdb outputs TRBD1, but without DNA this stays unchecked. Sequenced material: naive CXCR3- CD8+ T cells from blood. Subset defined: CD45RO-CCR7+CD27+CD95- naive CD8+ T cells lacking CXCR3 (TNR3-). This receptor was identified in a human donor in good health. Some clones in this sample may be carry-over from other donors' samples. The chain's CDR3 is CASSPEDLGPGNQPQHF. Looking up the rest from reference TRBV9 and TRBJ1-5 gives the full variable domain: DSGVTQTPKHLITATGQRVTLRCSPRSGDLSVYWYQQSLDQGLQFLIQYYNGEERAKGNILERFSAQQFPDLHSELNLSSLELGDSALYFCASSPEDLGPGNQPQHFGDGTRLSIL.